This TCR beta chain comes out of a study of blood T cell repertoires in COVID-19. Study details: Acute and convalescent COVID-19 specimens originated in the United States, Italy and Spain. Sample material is recorded as cDNA or gDNA derived from T cells, B-cell-depleted T cells, or PBMCs.

The table lists this clone with a few counts. V lost 3 bases and J 3 bases, leaving 9 bases between the germline ends. Germline CDR1 and CDR2: DFQATT and SNEGSKA (reference sequence). The CDR3 is 14 residues long. Original handling: Nucleated cell counts were estimated from reference gene primer amplification. Repertoires were generated with immunoSEQ multiplex PCR, while TCRdb's copy carries only in-frame clones and drops some. That table is the source of V, J and clone size, and D and trimming were worked out from the DNA. The sample lists about 150,000 clones, 85% to 90% occurring once. This receptor was obtained from a middle-aged woman with acute or convalescent COVID-19. V is TRBV20-1 and J is TRBJ1-6; a possible D gene is TRBD1 (6 bases). The specimen was peripheral blood. The CDR3 nucleotides are TGCAGTGCTAGTACAGGGTTCTATAATTCACCCCTCCACTTT. It yields the protein CSASTGFYNSPLHF.